These 18 T cell receptor beta chains came from one sample sequenced in a study of prognosis after radiotherapy for stage I lung cancer. Template was genomic DNA; TCR beta CDR3 amplified in two multiplex PCR rounds. The use of primers specific to each TRBV and TRBJ gene characterized first-round PCR. In TCRdb, the multiplex PCR reads were re-called with MiXCR into one record per CDR3 protein. The sample carries 25,000 to 30,000 distinct CDR3 sequences, around 38% recorded once. The sample here was PBMCs, taken before or after stereotactic body radiation therapy (not recorded which). These TCRs come from a donor at least 50 years old with non-small cell lung cancer.

This clonotype appeared many times. Just one base apart from a much larger clone, this may be a read error. This sequence joins TRBV28 and TRBJ1-6; TRBD1 might be the D (5 bases). In germline, CDR1 is MDHEN, CDR2 SYDVKM. The CDR3 spans 15 residues. V lost 5 bases, J lost 10 bases, and 18 bases lay in between. The CDR3 bases are TGTGCCAGCAGTCCACCCGGGGCAGGGTTGTCACCCCTCCACTTT. Encoded protein: CASSPPGAGLSPLHF.

This clonotype was seen ten or more times. V and J are TRBV7-9 and TRBJ2-7; D is unresolved. V shed 6 bases and J shed 6 bases, with 12 bases lying between them. This CDR3 has 12 residues. Germline V gene data show CDR1 as SEHNR and CDR2 as FQNEAQ (reference sequence). The chain's CDR3 is CASSQKGGEQYF. Written as DNA, the CDR3 is TGTGCCAGCAGTCAAAAGGGTGGCGAGCAGTACTTC.

This clonotype was seen many times. The chain joins TRBV19 to TRBJ2-2; possible D gene TRBD1, 6 bases. CDR1 and CDR2 from the germline V gene are LNHDA and SQIVND (reference sequence). Trimming stripped 3 bases from V and 4 bases from J, with 18 bases between. This CDR3 is built from 17 residues. CDR3 region: CASSIFGGLGSTGELFF. The CDR3 region has the DNA TGTGCCAGTAGTATTTTTGGGGGCTTAGGTTCCACCGGGGAGCTGTTTTTT.

This clonotype was counted at least ten times. The chain is built from TRBV20-1 and TRBJ1-2; D not certain. Trimming shortened V by 1 base and J by 3 bases, and 9 bases separated the two germline ends. The CDR3 totals 13 residues. The V gene's germline CDR1 is DFQATT and CDR2 SNEGSKA (reference sequence). This CDR3 is CSARGSADYGYTF. The CDR3 region has the DNA TGCAGTGCTAGAGGGTCAGCCGACTATGGCTACACCTTC.

In regard to this clonotype: This is likely an artifact of a read error, given a far larger clone one base away. The chain couples TRBV2 to TRBJ2-7; D is ambiguous. The V gene lost 6 bases and the J gene lost 3 bases, with 18 bases spanning the gap. This CDR3 is 15 amino acids long. Germline V gene lookup returns CDR1 SNHLY and CDR2 FYNNEI. For the CDR3, the DNA is TGTGCCAGCAGCCCACATGGGGAACCGTTCTACGAGCAGTACTTC. Encoded protein: CASSPHGEPFYEQYF.

This clonotype was detected ten times or more. The chain uses TRBV11-2 and TRBJ1-3; D remains ambiguous. The CDR3 has 15 amino acids. The V gene lost 3 bases and the J gene lost 0 bases, with 9 bases spanning the gap. Germline loops: CDR1 SGHAT, CDR2 FQNNGV. CDR3 region: CASSFHGSSGNTIYF. In nucleotides, the CDR3 is TGTGCCAGCAGCTTTCACGGGAGCTCTGGAAACACCATATATTTT.

The gene calls are TRBV11-2 and TRBJ1-1, with 8 positions matching TRBD1. This CDR3 region has 16 residues. Trimming at V came to 5 bases and at J to 1 base, leaving 9 bases not matched to a gene. Germline CDR1 is SGHAT and CDR2 is FQNNGV. CDR3 sequence: CASSPGQGRKNTEAFF. CDR3 sequence (DNA): TGTGCCAGCAGCCCTGGACAGGGACGAAAGAACACTGAAGCTTTCTTT. Combining the CDR3 with reference TRBV11-2 and TRBJ1-1 gives the whole variable domain EAGVAQSPRYKIIEKRQSVAFWCNPISGHATLYWYQQILGQGPKLLIQFQNNGVVDDSQLPKDRFSAERLKGVDSTLKIQPAKLEDSAVYLCASSPGQGRKNTEAFFGQGTRLTVV.

This clonotype came up many times. This chain joins TRBV5-1 and TRBJ2-5; 7 positions agree with TRBD2. CDR3 length: 15 residues. J lost 3 bases, V lost 4 bases, and 9 bases had no gene match. The germline V gene has CDR1 SGHRS and CDR2 YFSETQ. The CDR3 sequence: CASSLSGASKETQYF. The CDR3 coding sequence is TGCGCCAGCAGCCTAAGCGGGGCCTCCAAAGAGACCCAGTACTTC.

This clonotype was detected ten times or more. V usage is TRBV12-3 or TRBV12-4 and J usage is TRBJ2-5; D is unresolved. The CDR3 has 12 residues. Trimming left V 3 bases short and J 5 bases short, with 7 bases between. CDR3 sequence: CASSFDGETQYF. DNA of the CDR3: TGTGCCAGCAGTTTTGACGGGGAGACCCAGTACTTC.

This clonotype occurred many times. The chain links TRBV20-1 to TRBJ2-2; D gene unclear. Germline CDR1 is DFQATT and CDR2 is SNEGSKA (reference sequence). The CDR3 extends over 15 amino acids. The V end was cut by 2 bases, the J end by 5 bases, with 15 bases between. The chain's CDR3 is CSARRQQTLTGELFF. For the CDR3, the DNA is TGCAGTGCTAGAAGGCAGCAAACCCTGACCGGGGAGCTGTTTTTT.

With respect to this clonotype: A read error is likely here: a far larger clone is one base away. The chain joins TRBV6-4 to TRBJ2-2, with 7 nucleotides matching TRBD2. Germline CDR1 MRHNA, CDR2 SNTAGT. V lost 9 bases and J lost 2; bases outside the gene matches: 12. The CDR3 runs to 16 residues. DNA of the CDR3: TGTGCCAGTCGCCGGCTAGCGGTGGGTAACACCGGGGAGCTGTTTTTT. Residues: CASRRLAVGNTGELFF.

About this clonotype itself: This clone may be a read error of a much larger clone one base away. This rearrangement joins TRBV18 to TRBJ2-7; the match to TRBD1 covers 8 bases. CDR1 is KGHSH, CDR2 LQKENI, per germline. The CDR3 covers 16 residues. V lost 3 bases and J lost 6; bases outside the gene matches: 13. The CDR3 nucleotides read TGTGCCAGCTCACCTATTATTGGACAGGGTGTGGGCGAGCAGTACTTC. This translates into CASSPIIGQGVGEQYF.

Many counts were recorded for this clonotype. V gene TRBV30 combines with J gene TRBJ1-5; TRBD1 matches 8 bases. Germline V gene sequence: CDR1 GTSNPN, CDR2 SVGIG (reference sequence). The CDR3 runs 12 residues. V was pared by 5 bases and J by 6 bases, with 3 bases of the junction left unmatched. CDR3 sequence: CAWGQGGQPQHF. The CDR3 DNA reads TGTGCCTGGGGACAGGGTGGTCAGCCCCAGCATTTT.

This clonotype was picked up many times. The chain joins TRBV19 to TRBJ1-1; TRBD1 agrees at 8 bases. Germline trimming cut 0 bases from V and 4 bases from J; bases unmatched to any gene: 7. The CDR3 extends over 16 amino acids. The germline V gene encodes CDR1 LNHDA and CDR2 SQIVND (reference sequence). The CDR3 sequence is CASSIDDRGQGTEAFF. The CDR3, as DNA: TGTGCCAGTAGTATAGATGACAGGGGCCAGGGCACTGAAGCTTTCTTT.

Many counts were recorded for this clonotype. The chain combines TRBV3-1 with TRBJ2-5; D uncertain. CDR1 and CDR2 from the germline V gene are LGHDT and YNNKEL (reference sequence). V was shortened by 3 bases and J by 7 bases, with 3 bases between the two germline ends. There are 10 residues in the CDR3. This CDR3 is CASSQGTQYF. The CDR3 DNA follows: TGTGCCAGCAGCCAGGGGACCCAGTACTTC.

This clonotype has a count of ten or more. V and J are TRBV11-1 and TRBJ2-3, with D uncertain. Germline assignment: CDR1 SGHAT and CDR2 FQDESV (reference sequence). The V end lost 5 bases, the J end lost 0 bases, and 15 bases lay between the germline ends. The length of the CDR3 is 16 residues. The CDR3 reads CASSPRLTTSTDTQYF. In nucleotides, the CDR3 is TGTGCCAGCAGCCCCCGACTGACCACTAGCACAGATACGCAGTATTTT.

This chain uses TRBV12-3 or TRBV12-4 with TRBJ1-1; D is undetermined. The V end was cut by 7 bases, the J end by 0 bases, with 12 bases between. CDR3 length equals 14 residues. In DNA, the CDR3 is TGTGCCAGCACCACGGACGGCCTGAACACTGAAGCTTTCTTT. This translates into CASTTDGLNTEAFF.

The sample holds many counts of this clonotype. The chain is built from TRBV27 and TRBJ2-7; a weak D match, TRBD2 (6 bases). CDR3 length: 15 amino acids. Deletions cut 2 bases from V and 3 bases from J, with 14 bases between. The germline gives CDR1 MNHEY, CDR2 SMNVEV (reference sequence). DNA of the CDR3: TGTGCCAGCAGTTTAACGGGGGTGGGGGGCTACGAGCAGTACTTC. Protein product: CASSLTGVGGYEQYF.